Listed below are T cell receptor beta chains from one sample, sequenced in a study of blood T cell repertoires in COVID-19. Profiling relied on immunoSEQ multiplex PCR, and the TCRdb table lists in-frame clones only, not all of them. The sample shows fewer than 200,000 clones, around four fifths of them seen only once. Sequenced material: PBMCs or T cells enriched from blood (not recorded which). The receptors come from a woman aged 45-65 years who had recovered from COVID-19. The CDR3 runs from the conserved cysteine through the conserved F or W.

V gene: TRBV19; J gene: TRBJ1-5; CDR3 protein: CASSIVRTGDQPQHF
V gene: TRBV5-8; J gene: TRBJ1-1; CDR3 protein: CASRVGHRRAEAFF
V gene: TRBV6-5; J gene: TRBJ1-5; CDR3 protein: CASRNQGAGQPQHF
V gene: TRBV6-1; J gene: TRBJ1-5; CDR3 protein: CASSDAGWGPQHF
V gene: TRBV6-2/TRBV6-3; J gene: TRBJ1-2; CDR3 protein: CASSRTALPDYTF
V gene: TRBV7-8; J gene: TRBJ1-1; CDR3 protein: CASGTEASVAFF
V gene: TRBV6-1; J gene: TRBJ1-5; CDR3 protein: CASSDPGDQPQHF
V gene: TRBV19; J gene: TRBJ1-2; CDR3 protein: CASSQGSGGYTF
V gene: TRBV4-1; J gene: TRBJ1-2; CDR3 protein: CASSITQGEYGYTF
V gene: TRBV11-2; J gene: TRBJ2-2; CDR3 protein: CASSRPGLAIAGELFF
V gene: TRBV5-4; J gene: TRBJ1-1; CDR3 protein: CASSSGQRNTEAFF
V gene: TRBV5-6; J gene: TRBJ2-6; CDR3 protein: CASSNRVSGANVLTF
V gene: TRBV28; J gene: TRBJ1-4; CDR3 protein: CASSFHPGSREKLFF
V gene: TRBV12-3/TRBV12-4; J gene: TRBJ1-6; CDR3 protein: CGTAYNSPLHF
V gene: TRBV3-1/TRBV3-2; J gene: TRBJ2-5; CDR3 protein: CASSQVRARTVQETQYF
V gene: TRBV27; J gene: TRBJ1-1; CDR3 protein: CASSVQGNTEAFF
V gene: TRBV7-9; J gene: TRBJ1-2; CDR3 protein: CASSLAGAQSNGYTF
V gene: TRBV18; J gene: TRBJ1-5; CDR3 protein: CASSRGFGSNQPQHF
V gene: TRBV7-2; J gene: TRBJ2-5; CDR3 protein: CASSLYRGRREETQYF
V gene: TRBV7-9; J gene: TRBJ1-4; CDR3 protein: CASSSGQAEREKLFF
V gene: TRBV5-1; J gene: TRBJ1-4; CDR3 protein: CASSLVPGGGEKLFF
V gene: TRBV28; J gene: TRBJ1-1; CDR3 protein: CASSPRGNTEAFF
V gene: TRBV2; J gene: TRBJ1-2; CDR3 protein: CASSAPRDYGYTF
V gene: TRBV27; J gene: TRBJ1-4; CDR3 protein: CASSLRSGYNEKLFF
V gene: TRBV2; J gene: TRBJ1-3; CDR3 protein: CASSADRGSGNTIYF
V gene: TRBV19; J gene: TRBJ1-5; CDR3 protein: CASSFPTGNQPQHF
V gene: TRBV24-1; J gene: TRBJ1-6; CDR3 protein: CATSVFGTDNSPLHF
V gene: TRBV5-6; J gene: TRBJ2-5; CDR3 protein: CASSFLAGRQETQYF
V gene: TRBV10-1; J gene: TRBJ2-1; CDR3 protein: CARYSGWTYNEQFF
V gene: TRBV30; J gene: TRBJ1-2; CDR3 protein: CAWSVLLFGYTF
V gene: TRBV29-1; J gene: TRBJ1-5; CDR3 protein: CSVEDYGRNGSLGNQPQHF